A single sample is the source of the 26 T cell receptor beta chains below, sequenced in a study of cytomegalovirus exposure and HLA in healthy donors. Primers: 60 Vbeta forward and 13 Jbeta reverse. Libraries were prepared by immunoSEQ multiplex PCR; TCRdb keeps only in-frame clonotypes and omits some of them. In the table there are about 190,000 clones, around 86% of which are singletons. Sequenced sample: PBMCs. The receptors stem from a man between 40 and 49 years old in good health and CMV-seropositive.

The genes are TRBV5-1 and TRBJ2-7, with D perhaps matching TRBD1 (6 bases). V lost 0 bases to trimming and J lost 7 bases, with 14 bases between them. CDR1 and CDR2 from the germline V gene are SGHRS and YFSETQ. CDR3 length: 14 amino acids. CDR3 in amino acids: CASSLGVGAWEQYF. As DNA, the CDR3 is TGCGCCAGCAGCTTGGGAGTGGGGGCCTGGGAGCAGTACTTC.

In its sample, this clone was seen a few times. CDR3 residues: CASRGAYYGYTF. Here the CDR3 DNA reads TGTGCCAGCAGGGGGGCATACTATGGCTACACCTTC. The chain combines TRBV9 with TRBJ1-2; D might be TRBD1 (6 bases). Germline V gene lookup returns CDR1 SGDLS and CDR2 YYNGEE. The CDR3 contains 12 residues. With 5 bases removed from V and 3 bases from J, the gap between germline ends came to 8 bases.

This chain joins TRBV5-6 and TRBJ1-2, with D perhaps matching TRBD1 (5 bases). The CDR3 contains 15 residues. Trimming stripped 0 bases from V and 4 bases from J, with 13 bases between. The V gene's germline CDR1 is SGHDT and CDR2 YYEEEE. DNA of the CDR3: TGTGCCAGCAGCTTGGTGTCCGGGGGTGCCTATGGCTACACCTTC. Protein: CASSLVSGGAYGYTF. Together with reference TRBV5-6 and TRBJ1-2, the CDR3 gives the full variable domain: DAGVTQSPTHLIKTRGQQVTLRCSPKSGHDTVSWYQQALGQGPQFIFQYYEEEERQRGNFPDRFSGHQFPNYSSELNVNALLLGDSALYLCASSLVSGGAYGYTFGSGTRLTVV.

This rearrangement joins TRBV7-3 to TRBJ2-3; TRBD1 aligns across 8 bases. This CDR3 comprises 15 residues. The trim removed 6 bases at V and 0 bases at J, leaving 5 bases unmatched. CDR1 SGHTA and CDR2 FQGTGA come from the germline V gene. The CDR3 DNA sequence: TGTGCCAGCAGTCCCGGACAGGGTAGCACAGATACGCAGTATTTT. Protein product: CASSPGQGSTDTQYF.

V usage is TRBV29-1 and J usage is TRBJ2-5; TRBD2 aligns across 7 bases. After removal of 5 bases from V and 5 bases from J, the junction contained 14 bases not matched to a gene. This CDR3 is 15 amino acids long. Germline CDR1 and CDR2: SQVTM and ANQGSEA. CDR3 bases: TGCAGCGTTCGACAGAGCGGGGATCCGGGGGAGACCCAGTACTTC. Translating gives CSVRQSGDPGETQYF. Looking up the rest from reference TRBV29-1 and TRBJ2-5 gives the full variable domain: SAVISQKPSRDICQRGTSLTIQCQVDSQVTMMFWYRQQPGQSLTLIATANQGSEATYESGFVIDKFPISRPNLTFSTLTVSNMSPEDSSIYLCSVRQSGDPGETQYFGPGTRLLVL.

CDR3 region: CASSAQTGVEGYTF. The CDR3 nucleotides are TGTGCCAGCAGCGCACAGACAGGGGTCGAGGGCTACACCTTC. The rearrangement uses TRBV6-1 and TRBJ1-2; 8 bases are shared with TRBD1. The CDR3 has 14 amino acids. Germline CDR1 is MNHNS and CDR2 is SASEGT. J gave up 8 bases and V 6 bases, and 11 bases lay outside the gene matches.

The chain employs TRBV6-4 and TRBJ1-3; 7 bases line up with TRBD1. The CDR3 covers 16 residues. Trimming at V came to 4 bases and at J to 3 bases, leaving 9 bases not matched to a gene. CDR1 is MRHNA and CDR2 is SNTAGT in the germline V gene. Here the CDR3 reads CASSVRGPGGGNTIYF. The CDR3 DNA follows: TGTGCCAGCAGTGTCCGGGGCCCAGGGGGTGGAAACACCATATATTTT.

The rearrangement links TRBV5-4 to TRBJ1-1; D remains ambiguous. CDR3 length: 14 amino acids. Per the germline V gene, CDR1 is SGHNT and CDR2 is YYREEE (reference sequence). V was shortened by 0 bases and J by 3 bases, with 9 bases between the two germline ends. CDR3: CASSLDSGYTEAFF. The CDR3 nucleotides are TGTGCCAGCAGCTTGGATAGCGGGTACACTGAAGCTTTCTTT.

In this sample, this clone turned up a few times. V usage is TRBV7-3 and J usage is TRBJ2-5; 7 bases agree with TRBD1. CDR3 length: 13 residues. Losses at the gene ends were 2 bases for V and 4 bases for J; bases not matched to a gene: 1. Looked up from germline, CDR1 is SGHTA and CDR2 is FQGTGA. The CDR3 DNA reads TGTGCCAGCAGCTTATCAGGGGGAGAGACCCAGTACTTC. This sequence encodes CASSLSGGETQYF. The whole variable domain, filled in from reference TRBV7-3 and TRBJ2-5, reads GAGVSQTPSNKVTEKGKYVELRCDPISGHTALYWYRQSLGQGPEFLIYFQGTGAADDSGLPNDRFFAVRPEGSVSTLKIQRTERGDSAVYLCASSLSGGETQYFGPGTRLLVL.

V and J are TRBV2 and TRBJ2-1; possibly TRBD2 for D (5 bases). In germline, CDR1 is SNHLY, CDR2 FYNNEI. The CDR3 contains 14 residues. Trimming cost V 4 bases and J 5 bases, with 12 bases left between them. The CDR3, as DNA: TGTGCCAGCAGTGGCGGACTCCAGAACAATGAGCAGTTCTTC. It translates to CASSGGLQNNEQFF.

The rearrangement joins TRBV20-1 to TRBJ1-1; D is undetermined. This CDR3 has 11 residues. Trimming removed 6 bases from V and 1 base from J, with 6 bases in between. Germline assignment: CDR1 DFQATT and CDR2 SNEGSKA (reference sequence). The DNA of the CDR3 is TGCAGTGCGGCGGGGAACACTGAAGCTTTCTTT. Protein sequence: CSAAGNTEAFF.

This clone showed up just once. The chain is built from TRBV7-9 and TRBJ1-2; possible D gene TRBD1, 5 bases. Germline loops: CDR1 SEHNR, CDR2 FQNEAQ (reference sequence). The V end was cut by 5 bases, the J end by 2 bases, with 12 bases between. The CDR3 spans 14 residues. The chain's CDR3 is CASSPDIPNYGYTF. The CDR3, as DNA: TGTGCCAGCAGCCCGGACATCCCGAACTATGGCTACACCTTC.

This clone turned up a few times. The rearrangement joins TRBV15 to TRBJ2-5; D might be TRBD2 (6 bases). CDR1 and CDR2 (germline): LNHNV, YYDKDF (reference sequence). The CDR3 spans 16 residues. V was pared by 1 base and J by 0 bases, with 12 bases between. This chain's CDR3 is CATSRGPGRYQETQYF. The CDR3 DNA follows: TGTGCCACCAGCAGAGGACCGGGGAGGTACCAAGAGACCCAGTACTTC. The full variable domain, with the rest looked up from reference TRBV15 and TRBJ2-5, is DAMVIQNPRYQVTQFGKPVTLSCSQTLNHNVMYWYQQKSSQAPKLLFHYYDKDFNNEADTPDNFQSRRPNTSFCFLDIRSPGLGDTAMYLCATSRGPGRYQETQYFGPGTRLLVL.

The rearrangement joins TRBV7-6 to TRBJ2-2, with TRBD2 matching 10 bases. J gave up 6 bases and V 5 bases, and 9 bases lay outside the gene matches. Per the germline V gene, CDR1 is SGHVS and CDR2 is FNYEAQ. The CDR3 is 16 residues long. As DNA, the CDR3 is TGTGCCAGCAGCCGAAGCGGGGGGGCCGGGCCCGGGGAGCTGTTTTTT. It yields the protein CASSRSGGAGPGELFF.

The J gene is TRBJ2-5, the V gene TRBV28; D unclear. Germline V gene sequence: CDR1 MDHEN, CDR2 SYDVKM. The CDR3 length is 13 residues. Trimming took off 4 bases at V and 4 bases at J, with 10 bases between the two ends. The CDR3 DNA reads as TGTGCCAGCAGTTACGACCGAGGAGAGACCCAGTACTTC. This encodes CASSYDRGETQYF.

This chain connects TRBV7-9 to TRBJ2-7; D possibly corresponds to TRBD1 (5 bases). With 3 bases removed from V and 2 bases from J, the gap between germline ends came to 5 bases. Germline loops: CDR1 SEHNR, CDR2 FQNEAQ (reference sequence). The CDR3 length is 12 residues. This chain's CDR3 is CASSLTAYEQYF. The CDR3 DNA follows: TGTGCCAGCAGCTTGACAGCCTACGAGCAGTACTTC. The full variable domain, completed using reference TRBV7-9 and TRBJ2-7, is DTGVSQNPRHKITKRGQNVTFRCDPISEHNRLYWYRQTLGQGPEFLTYFQNEAQLEKSRLLSDRFSAERPKGSFSTLEIQRTEQGDSAMYLCASSLTAYEQYFGPGTRLTVT.

The rearrangement links TRBV19 to TRBJ2-5; D is possibly TRBD2 (6 bases). Trimming cost V 4 bases and J 4 bases, with 10 bases left between them. This CDR3 has 13 amino acids. Germline CDR1 LNHDA, CDR2 SQIVND (reference sequence). CDR3 loop: CASSSGVRETQYF. The CDR3 DNA follows: TGTGCCAGTAGTAGCGGGGTTAGAGAGACCCAGTACTTC.

J is TRBJ2-7 and V is TRBV27, with 7 bases identical to TRBD2. The CDR3 spans 14 residues. Germline V gene lookup returns CDR1 MNHEY and CDR2 SMNVEV (reference sequence). Trimming cost V 10 bases and J 5 bases; bases outside gene matches: 14. The CDR3 DNA is TGTGCCACCTCGTGGGGGGGGAGTACCAACGAGCAGTACTTC. Its translation is CATSWGGSTNEQYF.

The CDR3: CAWSVLRRGQDGYTF. The DNA of the CDR3 is TGTGCCTGGAGTGTACTTCGACGAGGACAGGATGGCTACACCTTC. The genes are TRBV30 and TRBJ1-2; the match to TRBD1 covers 7 bases. Germline V gene sequence: CDR1 GTSNPN, CDR2 SVGIG (reference sequence). After removal of 0 bases from V and 6 bases from J, the junction contained 10 bases not matched to a gene. The CDR3 totals 15 residues.

The chain employs TRBV6-5 and TRBJ2-5; D remains ambiguous. The J call may be faulty, since TRBJ2-7 better matches the DNA end. CDR3 length equals 11 residues. The germline V gene has CDR1 MNHEY and CDR2 SVGAGI. The chain's CDR3 is CASSPVCEQYF. CDR3 DNA sequence: TGTGCCAGCAGCCCTGTTTGCGAGCAGTACTTC.

The chain is built from TRBV2 and TRBJ1-3; 7 bases agree with TRBD1. J was trimmed by 1 base and V by 6 bases; bases with no gene match: 9. The CDR3 extends over 16 amino acids. Per the germline V gene, CDR1 is SNHLY and CDR2 is FYNNEI. CDR3 sequence reads: CASSEDRSVSGNTIYF. The CDR3 DNA reads as TGTGCCAGCAGCGAGGACAGGTCTGTTTCTGGAAACACCATATATTTT.

This chain links TRBV10-3 with TRBJ2-7, with 8 bases lining up with TRBD1. The J segment lost 6 bases and the V segment lost 4 bases, leaving 2 bases of the junction unmatched. From germline, CDR1 is ENHRY and CDR2 SYGVKD. The CDR3 consists of 12 residues. The CDR3 loop reads CAISGTGTEQYF. The DNA for the CDR3 is TGTGCCATCAGTGGGACAGGGACCGAGCAGTACTTC.

The CDR3, as DNA: TGTGCCAGCTACCGTTGGGGACAGGCCTACGAGCAGTACTTC. Protein product: CASYRWGQAYEQYF. This sequence joins TRBV28 and TRBJ2-7; the match to TRBD1 covers 8 bases. This CDR3 has 14 residues. V lost 8 bases and J lost 2; bases outside the gene matches: 8. Germline V gives CDR1 MDHEN, CDR2 SYDVKM.

The chain combines TRBV21-1 with TRBJ1-2; the table calls TRBD1, which could not be checked here. TRBV21-1 is marked as a pseudogene. CDR3 length: 15 amino acids. DNA for the CDR3: TGTGCCAGCAGCAAAGGGGGACAGGGTAACTATGGCTACACCTTC. It codes for CASSKGGQGNYGYTF.

This clone came up a few times. The J gene is TRBJ2-3, the V gene TRBV5-1; TRBD2 aligns across 9 bases. This CDR3 has 16 residues. After removal of 1 base from V and 2 bases from J, the junction contained 5 bases not matched to a gene. Germline values: CDR1 SGHRS, CDR2 YFSETQ. In DNA form, the CDR3 reads TGCGCCAGCAGCTTGCAGCGGGGGGCAAACACAGATACGCAGTATTTT. Translated: CASSLQRGANTDTQYF.

The rearrangement links TRBV11-2 to TRBJ2-1; 8 bases align to TRBD2. The CDR3 is 15 amino acids. Germline V CDR1 and CDR2: SGHAT, FQNNGV. Losses at the gene ends were 4 bases for V and 5 bases for J; bases not matched to a gene: 7. The CDR3 nucleotides are TGTGCCAGCAGCTCCCGGGTAGCGGGGAACAATGAGCAGTTCTTC. Protein product: CASSSRVAGNNEQFF. Filled out from reference TRBV11-2 and TRBJ2-1, the complete variable domain reads EAGVAQSPRYKIIEKRQSVAFWCNPISGHATLYWYQQILGQGPKLLIQFQNNGVVDDSQLPKDRFSAERLKGVDSTLKIQPAKLEDSAVYLCASSSRVAGNNEQFFGPGTRLTVL.